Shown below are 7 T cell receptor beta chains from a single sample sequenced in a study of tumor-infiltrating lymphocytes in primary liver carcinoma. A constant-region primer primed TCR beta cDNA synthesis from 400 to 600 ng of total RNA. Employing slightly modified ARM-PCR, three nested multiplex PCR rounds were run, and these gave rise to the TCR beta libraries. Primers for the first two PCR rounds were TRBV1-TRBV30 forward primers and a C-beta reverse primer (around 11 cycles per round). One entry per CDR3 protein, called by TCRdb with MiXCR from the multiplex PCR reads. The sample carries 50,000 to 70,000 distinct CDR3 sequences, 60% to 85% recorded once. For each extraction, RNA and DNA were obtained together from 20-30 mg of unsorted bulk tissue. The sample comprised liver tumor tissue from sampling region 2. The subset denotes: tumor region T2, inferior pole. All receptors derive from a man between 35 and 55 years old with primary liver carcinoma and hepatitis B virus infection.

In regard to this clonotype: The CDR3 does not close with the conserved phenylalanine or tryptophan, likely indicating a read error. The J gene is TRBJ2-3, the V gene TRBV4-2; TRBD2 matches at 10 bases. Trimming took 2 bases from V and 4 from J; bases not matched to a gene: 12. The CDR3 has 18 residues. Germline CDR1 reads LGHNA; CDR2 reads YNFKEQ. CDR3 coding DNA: TGTGCCAGCAGCCAATTGGCGCTTCTAGCGGGAGCGGCAGATACGCAGTATGTT. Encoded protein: CASSQLALLAGAADTQYV.

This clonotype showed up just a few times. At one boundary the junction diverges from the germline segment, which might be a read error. The CDR3 DNA reads as TGCAGCGTTGAAGTTTGGGGGACTAGTAACATTGAAGCTTTCTTT. Translating it yields CSVEVWGTSNIEAFF. The chain recombines TRBV29-1 with TRBJ1-1, with D tentatively TRBD1 (5 bases). The CDR3 totals 15 residues. CDR1 is SQVTM and CDR2 is ANQGSEA in the germline V gene.

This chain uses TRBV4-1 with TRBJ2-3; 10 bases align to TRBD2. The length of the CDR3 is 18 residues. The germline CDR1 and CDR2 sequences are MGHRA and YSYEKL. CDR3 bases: TGCACCAACAGCCAGACCATTGCCCTAGCGGGAGTCACTGATACGCAGTATTTT. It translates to CTNSQTIALAGVTDTQYF.

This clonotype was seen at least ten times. CDR3 coding DNA: TGCGCCAGCACCCTTTCCGGCACTACTAACTATGGCTACACCTTC. Translating gives CASTLSGTTNYGYTF. The genes are TRBV5-1 and TRBJ1-2; no firm D call. Trimming left V 6 bases short and J 0 bases short, with 15 bases between. The CDR3 loop spans 15 amino acids. Per the germline V gene, CDR1 is SGHRS and CDR2 is YFSETQ.

The CDR3 DNA is TGTGCCACCAGTGATGGAACGACATTATCCTACAATGAGCAGTTCTTC. Translating it yields CATSDGTTLSYNEQFF. The rearrangement links TRBV24-1 to TRBJ2-1; D is unclear. The CDR3 loop spans 16 amino acids. Looked up from germline, CDR1 is KGHDR and CDR2 is SFDVKD. Trimming stripped 3 bases from V and 1 base from J, with 12 bases between.

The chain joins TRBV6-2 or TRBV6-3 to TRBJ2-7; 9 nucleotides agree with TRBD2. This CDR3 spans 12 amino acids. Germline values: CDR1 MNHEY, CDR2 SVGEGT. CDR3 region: CGYGLASLEQYF. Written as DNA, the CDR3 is TGTGGCTACGGACTAGCGAGCCTCGAGCAGTACTTC.

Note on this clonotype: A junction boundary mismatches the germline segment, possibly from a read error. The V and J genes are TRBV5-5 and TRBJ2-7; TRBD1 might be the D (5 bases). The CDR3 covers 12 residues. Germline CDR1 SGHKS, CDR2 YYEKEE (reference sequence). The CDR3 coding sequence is TGTGTCAGCAGCAGGACAAGCTACGAGCAGTACTTC. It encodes CVSSRTSYEQYF.